This entry features one TCR beta chain sequence. Its matching antigen is unknown. No DNA is shown, since the ends of the CDR3 on it are uncertain; the CDR3 is the one TCRdb lists. Germline values: CDR1 MNHEY, CDR2 SVGAGI. The CDR3 is 14 amino acids in total, end residues counted. With molecular barcodes, quantitative 5'-RACE was used to make the TCR beta libraries. TCRdb itself ran the 5' RACE reads through MiXCR, one entry per CDR3 protein. This table holds hundreds of thousands of distinct CDR3 sequences, approximately 12% found once. These data belong to a study of CD8 T cells in ankylosing spondylitis. Study-wide points: Previous work reported some of these motif variants in the synovial fluid and blood of reactive arthritis. The authors found the disease-linked clones to be CD8+ and relatively rare in peripheral blood. Ankylosing spondylitis blood appeared to carry a characteristic TCR beta motif of 7 or 8 highly homologous variants. Disease-linked clones reportedly concentrated significantly in matched ankylosing spondylitis synovial fluid.

The source of this sequence is a male donor with ankylosing spondylitis. Sequencing used blood, either unsorted or a sorted T cell fraction (not recorded which). The chain uses TRBV6-5 and TRBJ2-7. The CDR3 sequence is CASSTSDGIYEQYF.